Listed below are T cell receptor beta chains from one sample, sequenced in a study of PD-L1 blockade in urothelial cancer. TCRdb keeps only in-frame clones here, not all; method: immunoSEQ multiplex PCR. The repertoire holds 35,000 or so clones, with about a third as singletons. The sequenced sample was tumor tissue, obtained before atezolizumab (anti-PD-L1) treatment. Receptor source: a man between 60 and 75 years old with urothelial cancer. Both conserved end residues are part of each CDR3. The order of the fields is D gene, clone size, V gene, J gene, CDR3 protein, CDR3 DNA. The D gene is left open where the match is weak. Rows may omit the clone size; those that give it use once, few, many or a size class.

.,.,TRBV7-5,TRBJ2-2,CASSLTGALRTGELFF,TGTGCCAGCAGCCTTACAGGAGCGCTTAGGACCGGAGAGCTGTTTTTT
.,.,TRBV28,TRBJ1-3,CASSYRQGVIRSGNTIYF,TGTGCCAGCAGTTACAGGCAGGGTGTAATTCGATCTGGAAACACCATATATTTT
TRBD1,many,TRBV27,TRBJ1-1,CASSWAGGTEAFF,TGTGCCAGCAGTTGGGCAGGGGGCACTGAAGCTTTCTTT
TRBD2,.,TRBV19,TRBJ2-3,CASSPLAGGRGSTDTQYF,TGTGCCAGTAGCCCTCTAGCGGGAGGGCGGGGGAGCACAGATACGCAGTATTTT
TRBD2,.,TRBV19,TRBJ2-1,CASRKTSGGDNEQFF,TGTGCCAGTAGGAAGACTAGCGGAGGGGACAATGAGCAGTTCTTC
.,few,TRBV19,TRBJ2-3,CASSIQGRKYF,TGTGCCAGTAGTATTCAAGGGCGAAAGTATTTT
.,many,TRBV9,TRBJ1-1,CASTTTPYTEAFF,TGTGCCAGCACAACGACACCTTACACTGAAGCTTTCTTT
.,.,TRBV28,TRBJ2-3,CASSLNTDTQYF,TGTGCCAGTTCCCTAAATACAGATACGCAGTATTTT
.,.,TRBV11-3,TRBJ1-1,CASSPPFRSRGTEAFF,TGTGCCAGCAGCCCCCCGTTTCGGAGTCGGGGCACTGAAGCTTTCTTT
TRBD1,.,TRBV18,TRBJ1-5,CASSPPRTGVGNQPQHF,TGTGCCAGCTCACCACCGAGGACAGGGGTGGGCAATCAGCCCCAGCATTTT
TRBD1,.,TRBV28,TRBJ2-7,CASSPTAGGYYEQYF,TGTGCCAGCAGTCCTACCGCAGGGGGTTACTACGAGCAGTACTTC
.,once,TRBV19,TRBJ2-2,CASSPGWGYTGELFF,TGTGCCAGTAGTCCTGGATGGGGTTACACCGGGGAGCTGTTTTTT
.,.,TRBV5-1,TRBJ2-5,CASSEGQSQETQYF,TGCGCCAGCAGCGAAGGACAGAGCCAAGAGACCCAGTACTTC
.,many,TRBV11-3,TRBJ1-6,CASSPNPRGSPLHF,TGTGCCAGCAGCCCCAATCCGAGGGGCTCACCCCTCCACTTT
.,few,TRBV6-1,TRBJ2-3,CASSEGHLAGTQYF,TGTGCCAGCAGTGAAGGTCATCTAGCTGGTACGCAGTATTTT
.,few,TRBV6-8,TRBJ1-3,CASRRHREPGNTIYF,TGTGCCAGCAGACGTCACAGGGAGCCCGGAAACACCATATATTTT
.,.,TRBV14,TRBJ2-6,CASSQGIRANVLTF,TGTGCCAGCAGCCAAGGTATCAGGGCCAACGTCCTGACTTTC
.,few,TRBV19,TRBJ1-3,CASSTRPRSGNTIYF,TGTGCCAGTAGTACAAGGCCGCGCTCTGGAAACACCATATATTTT
.,.,TRBV6-8,TRBJ2-7,CASSGADYEQYF,TGTGCCAGCAGTGGAGCGGACTACGAGCAGTACTTC
.,.,TRBV12-5,TRBJ2-5,CASTIQGGETQYF,TGTGCCAGCACTATACAGGGGGGGGAGACCCAGTACTTC
TRBD2,.,TRBV29-1,TRBJ2-1,CSFGTSGGSPHYNEQFF,TGCAGCTTCGGGACTAGCGGGGGGAGCCCGCATTACAATGAGCAGTTCTTC
TRBD1,.,TRBV6-8,TRBJ1-6,CASSYYTGASSPLHF,TGTGCCAGCAGTTACTACACAGGGGCAAGTTCACCCCTCCACTTT
TRBD1,few,TRBV6-8,TRBJ1-1,CASRDDRGLSEAFF,TGTGCCAGCAGAGATGACAGGGGGCTAAGTGAAGCTTTCTTT
.,.,TRBV19,TRBJ2-1,CASSIAGLAINEQFF,TGTGCCAGTAGTATAGCTGGGCTAGCTATAAATGAGCAGTTCTTC
.,once,TRBV19,TRBJ2-1,CASSIVGLADEQFF,TGTGCCAGTAGTATAGTAGGTTTAGCAGATGAGCAGTTCTTC
.,few,TRBV12-1,TRBJ2-2,CASSPRTSLNTGELFF,TGTGCCAGCAGCCCCCGGACTAGCTTGAACACCGGGGAGCTGTTTTTT
TRBD1,.,TRBV12-5,TRBJ1-5,CASQGGGGKQPQHF,TGTGCCAGCCAGGGGGGAGGGGGTAAACAGCCCCAGCATTTT
.,.,TRBV19,TRBJ1-2,CASSIREGSGYTF,TGTGCCAGTAGTATCAGGGAGGGGAGTGGCTACACCTTC
TRBD2,.,TRBV9,TRBJ2-7,CASSVAGGSEQYF,TGTGCCAGCAGCGTAGCGGGAGGGTCCGAGCAGTACTTC
TRBD1,.,TRBV6-8,TRBJ2-3,CASSTGFPTGANTQYF,TGTGCCAGCAGTACTGGTTTTCCGACAGGGGCTAATACGCAGTATTTT
.,.,TRBV7-5,TRBJ2-3,CASSLAERHTDTQYF,TGTGCCAGCAGCTTAGCAGAGCGGCACACAGATACGCAGTATTTT
TRBD2,medium-sized,TRBV15,TRBJ2-1,CATSSRSGGALYNEQFF,TGTGCCACCAGCAGCCGTAGCGGGGGGGCCCTATACAATGAGCAGTTCTTC
TRBD1,few,TRBV14,TRBJ2-7,CASSLMSGGMHEQYF,TGTGCCAGCAGCCTGATGTCAGGGGGTATGCACGAGCAGTACTTC
.,.,TRBV6-8,TRBJ2-7,CASSYEVSYEQYF,TGTGCCAGCAGTTATGAGGTCAGCTACGAGCAGTACTTC
.,few,TRBV7-6,TRBJ2-5,CASSPFGQTLKETQYF,TGTGCCAGCAGCCCCTTTGGACAGACCTTAAAAGAGACCCAGTACTTC
TRBD1,.,TRBV5-1,TRBJ2-2,CASSSGQGSTGELFF,TGCGCCAGCAGCTCTGGACAGGGAAGTACCGGGGAGCTGTTTTTT